The T cell receptor beta chain described here comes from a study of beta chain features in type 1 diabetes. Background on the study: There was similarity between patients and healthy donors in age, gender and cell yields.

Expressed TCRB transcripts were sequenced because the entire RNA isolate underwent reverse transcription. Sequenced by immunoSEQ multiplex PCR; TCRdb stores in-frame clones only, minus some. The repertoire holds some 44,000 clones, about 50% seen once, with more than 0.2% in the top ten. Comments on this clone: Its target is not known.

Study-wide points: For type 1 diabetes patients, VDJ junctions showed fewer insertions and more deletions. Compared to healthy donors, patients appeared to have naive, central memory and Treg TCRB repertoires that were more alike.

Populations isolated by sorting all had purity greater than 95%. This clonotype was sampled from a woman aged 25-40 years in good health. Sequencing was carried out using stem cell memory CD4+ T cells from blood.

The CDR3 nucleotides are TGTGCTAGTGGTTTGGTACTGGGCGGGAACTCCTACAATGAGCAGTTCTTC. Encoded protein: CASGLVLGGNSYNEQFF. The chain has TRBV12-5 and TRBJ2-1, with D perhaps matching TRBD2 (6 bases). The V gene's germline CDR1 is LGHNT and CDR2 FRNRAP. V was pared by 0 bases and J by 0 bases, with 12 bases between. The CDR3 spans 17 residues.